This T cell receptor beta chain was captured in a study of blood T cell repertoires in COVID-19. Overall study: Specimens from acute and convalescent COVID-19 originated in the United States, Italy and Spain. PBMCs, B-cell-depleted T cells, or T cells were the source of the cDNA or gDNA that made up the material.

Original processing methods: Amplification of reference gene primers provided the estimated nucleated cell counts. Some clones are missing from TCRdb's copy, which holds only in-frame ones; the method was immunoSEQ multiplex PCR. The V and J calls and clone size are taken from that table; D and trimming were inferred from the DNA. The top ten hold roughly 8.4% of the sample, which has about 120,000 clones, 88% seen once. The clonotype was recovered from a woman in her 70s who had recovered from COVID-19. Sample: peripheral blood.

This chain's CDR3 is CASSTINRGNTIYF. CDR3 DNA sequence: TGTGCCAGCAGCACTATTAATCGCGGAAACACCATATATTTT. The chain combines TRBV5-6 with TRBJ1-3; D is ambiguous. Germline CDR1 and CDR2: SGHDT and YYEEEE. The CDR3 is 14 residues long. V dropped 4 bases and J dropped 4 bases, with 12 bases sitting between them.